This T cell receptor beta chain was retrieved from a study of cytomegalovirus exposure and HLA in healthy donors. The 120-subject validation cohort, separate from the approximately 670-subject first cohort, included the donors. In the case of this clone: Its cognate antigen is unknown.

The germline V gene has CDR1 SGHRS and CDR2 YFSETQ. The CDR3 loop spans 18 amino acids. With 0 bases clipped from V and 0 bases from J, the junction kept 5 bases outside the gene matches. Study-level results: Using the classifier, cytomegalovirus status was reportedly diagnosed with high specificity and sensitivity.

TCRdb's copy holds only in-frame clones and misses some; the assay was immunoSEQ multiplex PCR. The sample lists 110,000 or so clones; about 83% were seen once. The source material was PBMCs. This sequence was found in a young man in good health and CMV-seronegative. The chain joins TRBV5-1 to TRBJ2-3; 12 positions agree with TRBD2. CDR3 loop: CASSLDLAGGFSTDTQYF. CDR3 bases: TGCGCCAGCAGCTTGGATCTAGCGGGGGGGTTTAGCACAGATACGCAGTATTTT.